Below are 20 T cell receptor beta chains sequenced from a single sample in a study of T cell repertoires in cytomegalovirus infection. TCRdb re-called the reads with MiXCR, one entry per CDR3 protein. The sample records fewer than 130,000 distinct CDR3 sequences, 35% to 50% being singletons. These receptors lack a known antigen. The starting material was CD8+ T cells from cultured PBMCs, obtained from culture after CMV antigen stimulation. Source of these receptors: a human donor in good health (CMV status not recorded). Some clones in this sample may be carry-over from other donors' samples.

The rearrangement uses TRBV2 and TRBJ2-2; D gene unclear. In germline, CDR1 is SNHLY, CDR2 FYNNEI. The CDR3 covers 14 residues. The ends were cut back, 3 bases at V and 3 bases at J, with 8 bases in the middle. CDR3 in DNA: TGTGCCAGCAGTGAGTACCTCTACACCGGGGAGCTGTTTTTT. Protein sequence: CASSEYLYTGELFF. Full variable domain (outside the CDR3, taken from reference TRBV2 and TRBJ2-2): EPEVTQTPSHQVTQMGQEVILRCVPISNHLYFYWYRQILGQKVEFLVSFYNNEISEKSEIFDDQFSVERPDGSNFTLKIRSTKLEDSAMYFCASSEYLYTGELFFGEGSRLTVL.

This clonotype came up a few times. The chain employs TRBV7-9 and TRBJ2-5; D gene uncertain. There are 13 residues in the CDR3. V was pared by 3 bases and J by 5 bases, with 10 bases between. The germline CDR1 and CDR2 sequences are SEHNR and FQNEAQ (reference sequence). As DNA, the CDR3 is TGTGCCAGCAGCTTGGGGATTGGTGAGACCCAGTACTTC. As protein: CASSLGIGETQYF. The full variable domain, rest sourced from reference TRBV7-9 and TRBJ2-5, is DTGVSQNPRHKITKRGQNVTFRCDPISEHNRLYWYRQTLGQGPEFLTYFQNEAQLEKSRLLSDRFSAERPKGSFSTLEIQRTEQGDSAMYLCASSLGIGETQYFGPGTRLLVL.

The chain couples TRBV6-1 to TRBJ2-1; D gene unclear. Germline CDR1 is MNHNS and CDR2 is SASEGT. Trimming removed 3 bases at V and 0 bases at J, with 9 bases between. The CDR3 loop spans 15 amino acids. This CDR3 reads CASSDGDSSYNEQFF. The CDR3 DNA reads as TGTGCCAGCAGTGACGGCGATAGCTCCTACAATGAGCAGTTCTTC.

This clonotype was detected only a few times. The chain carries TRBV28 and TRBJ2-3; D ambiguous. Trimming removed 7 bases from V and 4 bases from J, with 18 bases in between. Germline CDR1 and CDR2: MDHEN and SYDVKM. CDR3 length equals 15 residues. The CDR3 spells CASTPSWGGADTQYF. The CDR3 region has the DNA TGTGCCAGCACCCCCTCCTGGGGTGGCGCAGATACGCAGTATTTT.

This clonotype was seen a handful of times. The chain is built from TRBV7-6 and TRBJ1-2; D call uncertain. The germline gives CDR1 SGHVS, CDR2 FNYEAQ. The CDR3 extends over 13 amino acids. Trimming stripped 5 bases from V and 4 bases from J, with 11 bases between. Here the CDR3 DNA reads TGTGCCAGCAGCCCCACGCCGTCCTATGGCTACACCTTC. This encodes CASSPTPSYGYTF.

The chain joins TRBV7-6 to TRBJ1-1; a possible D gene is TRBD1 (6 bases). V lost 5 bases and J 3 bases, leaving 19 bases between the germline ends. Germline V gene data show CDR1 as SGHVS and CDR2 as FNYEAQ. This CDR3 is 16 amino acids long. CDR3 protein: CASSPEQGGFYTEAFF. The CDR3 coding sequence is TGTGCCAGCAGCCCGGAACAGGGAGGGTTTTACACTGAAGCTTTCTTT.

V is TRBV7-4 and J is TRBJ1-3; 9 nucleotides line up with TRBD1. The germline CDR1 and CDR2 sequences are SGHVT and SQSDAQ. The CDR3 loop spans 15 amino acids. The trim removed 1 base at V and 8 bases at J, leaving 6 bases unmatched. CDR3 nucleotides: TGTGCCAGCAGCTTAGTCGGACAGGGGAGTTACACCATATATTTT. It specifies CASSLVGQGSYTIYF.

The rearrangement joins TRBV7-9 to TRBJ2-4; possibly TRBD1 or TRBD2 for D (6 bases each). Germline CDR1 is SEHNR and CDR2 is FQNEAQ (reference sequence). Trimming took off 1 base at V and 0 bases at J, with 13 bases between the two ends. CDR3 length equals 17 residues. Written as DNA, the CDR3 is TGTGCCAGCAGCTTAGAACGGGGGCTTCGAGCCAAAAACATTCAGTACTTC. Translation: CASSLERGLRAKNIQYF.

The sample holds a few counts of this clonotype. In DNA, the CDR3 is TGTGCCAGCAGTTTCACCTCGACGGGAGTTTCTACTGAAGCTTTCTTT. Its translation is CASSFTSTGVSTEAFF. V usage is TRBV6-5 and J usage is TRBJ1-1; D is unclear. Germline CDR1 reads MNHEY; CDR2 reads SVGAGI. The CDR3 covers 16 residues. With 4 bases removed from V and 5 bases from J, the gap between germline ends came to 20 bases.

The rearrangement uses TRBV7-6 and TRBJ1-4; unclear D gene. V lost 1 base, J lost 8 bases, and 8 bases lay in between. The CDR3 loop spans 13 amino acids. The germline CDR1 and CDR2 sequences are SGHVS and FNYEAQ. The DNA for the CDR3 is TGTGCCAGCAGCTTAGTAGGTGACGAAAAACTGTTTTTT. Translation gives CASSLVGDEKLFF.

The chain has TRBV29-1 and TRBJ2-7; 10 nucleotides align to TRBD1. This CDR3 is 13 amino acids long. V gave up 0 bases and J gave up 7 bases; unmatched junction bases: 3. The germline CDR1 and CDR2 sequences are SQVTM and ANQGSEA. Here the CDR3 DNA reads TGCAGCGTTGAAGACGACAGGGGGCTTGAGCAGTACTTC. The encoded protein is CSVEDDRGLEQYF.

This clonotype has a handful of counts. V is TRBV12-3 or TRBV12-4 and J is TRBJ1-5, with D unclear. The CDR3 has 13 residues. The V end was cut by 7 bases, the J end by 2 bases, with 9 bases between. CDR3 sequence (DNA): TGTGCCAGCAAGAGTTCGGGCAATCAGCCCCAGCATTTT. Protein sequence: CASKSSGNQPQHF.

In the case of this clonotype: A junction boundary mismatches the germline segment, possibly from a read error. V and J are TRBV19 and TRBJ1-1; a possible D gene is TRBD1 (6 bases). From germline, CDR1 is LNHDA and CDR2 SQIVND (reference sequence). CDR3 length equals 12 residues. The CDR3 protein is CAILGGGTEAFF. As DNA, the CDR3 is TGCGCTATCCTGGGAGGGGGCACTGAAGCTTTCTTT.

The rearrangement joins TRBV24-1 to TRBJ1-1, with a possible D match to TRBD1 (5 bases). Trimming took 5 bases from V and 1 from J, leaving 10 bases between them. In germline, CDR1 is KGHDR, CDR2 SFDVKD. The CDR3 covers 14 residues. In nucleotides, the CDR3 is TGTGCCACCAGTGCAGGGTTTGCGAACACTGAAGCTTTCTTT. Translation gives CATSAGFANTEAFF.

The chain recombines TRBV28 with TRBJ1-1; D not certain. The ends were cut back, 7 bases at V and 3 bases at J, with 9 bases in the middle. The germline V gene has CDR1 MDHEN and CDR2 SYDVKM. The length of the CDR3 is 12 residues. CDR3 sequence: CASNGEDTEAFF. The CDR3, as DNA: TGTGCCAGCAATGGGGAGGACACTGAAGCTTTCTTT.

The chain uses TRBV9 and TRBJ2-1; unclear D gene. V was shortened by 0 bases and J by 5 bases, with 6 bases between the two germline ends. The germline V gene encodes CDR1 SGDLS and CDR2 YYNGEE. The CDR3 is made up of 13 amino acids. In DNA form, the CDR3 reads TGTGCCAGCAGCGTAGGACTTAACAATGAGCAGTTCTTC. Translated, it gives CASSVGLNNEQFF.

The V gene is TRBV25-1, the J gene TRBJ1-2; D may be TRBD1 (5 bases). V gave up 3 bases and J gave up 4 bases, with 15 bases separating them. This CDR3 comprises 15 residues. In germline, CDR1 is MGHDK, CDR2 SYGVNS. CDR3 nucleotides: TGTGCCAGCAGTGATATCGGCAGGGAATCCTATGGCTACACCTTC. Protein product: CASSDIGRESYGYTF.

This clonotype was recorded at least ten times. The V and J genes are TRBV7-9 and TRBJ1-1; 7 nucleotides agree with TRBD1. Germline CDR1 reads SEHNR; CDR2 reads FQNEAQ (reference sequence). J was trimmed by 2 bases and V by 6 bases; bases with no gene match: 9. The CDR3 runs to 15 residues. In DNA, the CDR3 is TGTGCCAGCAGGAAAATGACAGGGACTAACACTGAAGCTTTCTTT. Protein product: CASRKMTGTNTEAFF.

V and J are TRBV7-6 and TRBJ2-4, with 15 bases lining up with TRBD2. The germline gives CDR1 SGHVS, CDR2 FNYEAQ. CDR3 length equals 18 residues. The trim removed 2 bases at V and 8 bases at J, leaving 10 bases unmatched. The CDR3 loop reads CASSLRPGTSGGRDIQYF. CDR3 nucleotide sequence: TGTGCCAGCAGCTTAAGGCCCGGGACTAGCGGGGGGAGGGACATTCAGTACTTC.

The rearrangement joins TRBV27 to TRBJ2-7; D perhaps matches TRBD1 (7 bases). CDR3 size: 16 residues. The germline V gene has CDR1 MNHEY and CDR2 SMNVEV (reference sequence). Trimming cost V 0 bases and J 4 bases, with 16 bases left between them. The CDR3 coding sequence is TGTGCCAGCAGTTTATCCCCCAGGGGGGCTGATTACGAGCAGTACTTC. Protein product: CASSLSPRGADYEQYF.